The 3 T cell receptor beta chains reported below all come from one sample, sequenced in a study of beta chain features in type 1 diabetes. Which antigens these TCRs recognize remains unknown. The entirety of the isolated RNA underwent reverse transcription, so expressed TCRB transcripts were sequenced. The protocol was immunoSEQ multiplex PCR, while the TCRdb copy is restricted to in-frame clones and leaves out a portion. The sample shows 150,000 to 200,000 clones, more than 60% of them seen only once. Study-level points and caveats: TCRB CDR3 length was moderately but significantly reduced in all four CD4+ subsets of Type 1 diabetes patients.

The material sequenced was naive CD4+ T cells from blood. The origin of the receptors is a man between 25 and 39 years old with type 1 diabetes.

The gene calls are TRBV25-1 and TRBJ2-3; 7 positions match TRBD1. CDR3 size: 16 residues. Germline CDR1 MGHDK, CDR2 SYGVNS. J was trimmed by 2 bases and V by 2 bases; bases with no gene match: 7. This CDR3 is CASSEVQGLYTDTQYF. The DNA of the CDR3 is TGTGCCAGCAGTGAAGTACAGGGGTTATACACAGATACGCAGTATTTT.

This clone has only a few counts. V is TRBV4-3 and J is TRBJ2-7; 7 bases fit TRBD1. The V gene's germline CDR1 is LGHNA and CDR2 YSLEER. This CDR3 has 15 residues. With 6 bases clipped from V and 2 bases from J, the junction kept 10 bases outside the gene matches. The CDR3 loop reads CASRRNRDSAYEQYF. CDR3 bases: TGCGCCAGCAGGAGAAACCGGGACAGTGCCTACGAGCAGTACTTC.

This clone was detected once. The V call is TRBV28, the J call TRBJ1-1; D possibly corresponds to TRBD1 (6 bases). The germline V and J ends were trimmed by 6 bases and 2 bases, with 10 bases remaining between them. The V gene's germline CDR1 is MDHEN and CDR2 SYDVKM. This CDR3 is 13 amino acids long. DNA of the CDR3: TGTGCCAGCAGGTTGGACAGTAACACTGAAGCTTTCTTT. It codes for CASRLDSNTEAFF.